Following are 15 T cell receptor beta chains from one sample sequenced in a study of cytomegalovirus exposure and HLA in healthy donors. PCR used 60 Vbeta primers and 13 Jbeta primers. This table comes from immunoSEQ multiplex PCR, and its TCRdb copy is limited to in-frame clones, with some not included. The sample carries 65,000 or so clones, approximately 80% recorded once. The sample was PBMCs. The receptors were sampled from a girl aged 10 to 17 in good health and CMV-seropositive.

The V and J genes are TRBV10-3 and TRBJ2-7; TRBD2 matches at 7 bases. The CDR3 is made up of 15 amino acids. Germline loops: CDR1 ENHRY, CDR2 SYGVKD. V trimming: 4 bases; J trimming: 0 bases; junction bases outside the gene matches: 6. The CDR3 DNA is TGTGCCATCAGTGCATTAGCGGGTAGCTCCTACGAGCAGTACTTC. It specifies CAISALAGSSYEQYF.

The chain links TRBV19 to TRBJ1-2, with TRBD1 matching 8 bases. V gave up 8 bases and J gave up 4 bases; unmatched junction bases: 9. This CDR3 comprises 14 residues. Germline V lookup: CDR1 LNHDA, CDR2 SQIVND (reference sequence). CDR3 amino acids: CASQNMDRAYGYTF. CDR3 sequence (DNA): TGTGCCAGTCAAAACATGGACAGGGCCTATGGCTACACCTTC.

A single count supports this clone. The V call is TRBV6-5, the J call TRBJ2-2; the match to TRBD1 covers 9 bases. Per the germline V gene, CDR1 is MNHEY and CDR2 is SVGAGI. Losses at the gene ends were 0 bases for V and 5 bases for J; bases not matched to a gene: 4. The CDR3 runs to 16 residues. The CDR3 loop is CASSYSDRGETGELFF. The CDR3 nucleotides read TGTGCCAGCAGTTACTCTGACAGGGGGGAAACCGGGGAGCTGTTTTTT.

On this clone itself: In the same sample, other DNA sequences code for this CDR3. The CDR3 sequence is CASSFSGVYEQYF. The CDR3 DNA reads TGTGCCAGCAGTTTCTCGGGGGTGTACGAGCAGTACTTC. The rearrangement joins TRBV27 to TRBJ2-7, with D perhaps matching TRBD2 (6 bases). This CDR3 comprises 13 residues. Germline loops: CDR1 MNHEY, CDR2 SMNVEV (reference sequence). The V end lost 3 bases, the J end lost 4 bases, and 10 bases lay between the germline ends.

The rearrangement links TRBV28 to TRBJ1-2; D perhaps matches TRBD1 (5 bases). The CDR3 loop spans 15 amino acids. From germline, CDR1 is MDHEN and CDR2 SYDVKM. V was cut by 7 bases and J by 4 bases, with 19 bases left in between. The CDR3 nucleotides read TGTGCCAGCAACGGAAATACAGGAGATCTCTATGGCTACACCTTC. This translates into CASNGNTGDLYGYTF.

This sequence joins TRBV6-5 and TRBJ2-1; D might be TRBD2 (5 bases). The CDR3 is 15 amino acids. The V and J ends lost 3 bases and 2 bases respectively, with 11 bases between them. Germline values: CDR1 MNHEY, CDR2 SVGAGI. The CDR3: CASSYEAGAYNEQFF. DNA for the CDR3: TGTGCCAGCAGTTATGAGGCGGGTGCCTACAATGAGCAGTTCTTC.

This rearrangement joins TRBV15 to TRBJ2-1; TRBD1 agrees at 7 bases. V trimming: 5 bases; J trimming: 6 bases; junction bases outside the gene matches: 10. The CDR3 totals 15 residues. Germline V lookup: CDR1 LNHNV, CDR2 YYDKDF (reference sequence). DNA of the CDR3: TGTGCCACCAGCTCCCCGGGGACAGACGGCAATGAGCAGTTCTTC. Protein product: CATSSPGTDGNEQFF.

CDR3 loop: CASSPAHAGTYGYTF. The CDR3 bases are TGTGCCAGCAGCCCAGCTCATGCGGGTACCTATGGCTACACCTTC. The V call is TRBV9, the J call TRBJ1-2; no clear D. V was trimmed by 4 bases and J by 4 bases, leaving 17 bases between them. This CDR3 contains 15 residues. The germline V gene has CDR1 SGDLS and CDR2 YYNGEE.

The rearrangement links TRBV11-2 to TRBJ1-1; no clear D. The CDR3 runs to 14 residues. Germline V gene lookup returns CDR1 SGHAT and CDR2 FQNNGV. V was cut by 0 bases and J by 4 bases, with 9 bases left in between. The CDR3, as DNA: TGTGCCAGCAGCTTAGATCCAGGAACCACTGAAGCTTTCTTT. This gives the protein CASSLDPGTTEAFF.

A single count supports this clone. The gene calls are TRBV5-1 and TRBJ1-5; 7 bases line up with TRBD1. The V gene's germline CDR1 is SGHRS and CDR2 YFSETQ. Unmatched junction bases numbered 6, after V lost 4 bases and J lost 5 bases. The CDR3 spans 14 residues. The CDR3 loop is CASSIGTADQPQHF. CDR3 nucleotides: TGCGCCAGCAGCATAGGGACAGCTGATCAGCCCCAGCATTTT. The full variable domain, completed using reference TRBV5-1 and TRBJ1-5, is KAGVTQTPRYLIKTRGQQVTLSCSPISGHRSVSWYQQTPGQGLQFLFEYFSETQRNKGNFPGRFSGRQFSNSRSEMNVSTLELGDSALYLCASSIGTADQPQHFGDGTRLSIL.

This clone was counted only a few times. The chain recombines TRBV7-9 with TRBJ2-7; D is unresolved. Germline V gene sequence: CDR1 SEHNR, CDR2 FQNEAQ (reference sequence). Trimming took off 3 bases at V and 7 bases at J, with 10 bases between the two ends. The CDR3 has 12 residues. The CDR3 spells CASSLGTLEQYF. The CDR3 DNA reads TGTGCCAGCAGCTTGGGCACTCTGGAGCAGTACTTC. Variable domain in full (rest from reference TRBV7-9 and TRBJ2-7): DTGVSQNPRHKITKRGQNVTFRCDPISEHNRLYWYRQTLGQGPEFLTYFQNEAQLEKSRLLSDRFSAERPKGSFSTLEIQRTEQGDSAMYLCASSLGTLEQYFGPGTRLTVT.

The rearrangement joins TRBV4-1 to TRBJ1-1; tentative D call: TRBD1 (6 bases). This CDR3 has 15 residues. The germline gives CDR1 MGHRA, CDR2 YSYEKL. The V end lost 0 bases, the J end lost 0 bases, and 8 bases lay between the germline ends. This CDR3 reads CASSQDGDMNTEAFF. The CDR3 region has the DNA TGCGCCAGCAGCCAAGACGGGGACATGAACACTGAAGCTTTCTTT.

The chain joins TRBV10-3 to TRBJ1-1, with 9 bases identical to TRBD1. The CDR3 is 15 residues long. The V gene end was trimmed by 10 bases and the J gene end by 1 base; junction bases not matched to a gene: 10. Germline loops: CDR1 ENHRY, CDR2 SYGVKD. The CDR3 protein is CATNNPGQGNTEAFF. The DNA for the CDR3 is TGTGCCACCAACAATCCGGGACAGGGGAACACTGAAGCTTTCTTT.

The V and J genes are TRBV15 and TRBJ1-5, with no clear D. Germline V gene lookup returns CDR1 LNHNV and CDR2 YYDKDF (reference sequence). The CDR3 runs to 16 residues. V was cut by 5 bases and J by 7 bases, with 21 bases left in between. CDR3 nucleotide sequence: TGTGCCACCAGCGGAAGAGCAGAGGGCCGCCGGCAGCCCCAGCATTTT. Translating it yields CATSGRAEGRRQPQHF. The entire variable domain, with the rest obtained from reference TRBV15 and TRBJ1-5, is as follows: DAMVIQNPRYQVTQFGKPVTLSCSQTLNHNVMYWYQQKSSQAPKLLFHYYDKDFNNEADTPDNFQSRRPNTSFCFLDIRSPGLGDTAMYLCATSGRAEGRRQPQHFGDGTRLSIL.

The J gene is TRBJ2-7, the V gene TRBV14; 8 bases are shared with TRBD2. Per germline, CDR1 SGHDN and CDR2 FVKESK. With V trimmed by 1 base and J by 2 bases, 7 bases remained unmatched. This CDR3 region has 16 residues. Here the CDR3 DNA reads TGTGCCAGCAGCCAAGCCGCCGGGAGGGCGGCCTACGAGCAGTACTTC. Translated, it gives CASSQAAGRAAYEQYF.